These 17 T cell receptor beta chains originate from one sample sequenced in a study of cytomegalovirus exposure and HLA in healthy donors. PCR was performed using 60 Vbeta and 13 Jbeta primers. Using immunoSEQ multiplex PCR, the repertoire was profiled, and TCRdb retains in-frame clones only, with some absent. The data contain 130,000 or so clones, roughly 78% of them singletons. Sequencing was carried out using PBMCs. All receptors derive from a young man in good health and CMV-seronegative.

This chain uses TRBV27 with TRBJ1-5; tentatively, D is TRBD1 (6 bases). Germline CDR1 is MNHEY and CDR2 is SMNVEV (reference sequence). Trimming took 4 bases from V and 9 from J, leaving 10 bases between them. The length of the CDR3 is 12 residues. The CDR3 is CASSSGHSPQHF. CDR3 in DNA: TGTGCCAGCAGTTCGGGACATTCGCCCCAGCATTTT.

The gene calls are TRBV6-1 and TRBJ2-7; TRBD1 is a possible D gene (6 bases). Between the trimmed V and J ends, which lost 6 bases and 4 bases, there was a span of 16 bases. This CDR3 is 14 amino acids long. Germline V lookup: CDR1 MNHNS, CDR2 SASEGT. The CDR3 sequence: CASSSRGWGYEQYF. The CDR3 coding sequence is TGTGCCAGCAGCTCCAGGGGTTGGGGATACGAGCAGTACTTC.

This rearrangement joins TRBV28 to TRBJ1-2, with a possible D match to TRBD1 (6 bases). Per the germline V gene, CDR1 is MDHEN and CDR2 is SYDVKM. Between the trimmed V and J ends, which lost 8 bases and 4 bases, there was a span of 14 bases. This CDR3 region has 13 residues. Here the CDR3 DNA reads TGTGCCAGCGGTTCAGGGGCGGGCTATGGCTACACCTTC. It specifies CASGSGAGYGYTF.

This chain joins TRBV7-2 and TRBJ2-3; a weak D match, TRBD2 (5 bases). CDR3 length: 13 residues. V gave up 6 bases and J gave up 2 bases, with 9 bases separating them. Germline V gene lookup returns CDR1 SGHTA and CDR2 FQGNSA. The CDR3 DNA is TGTGCCAGCAGGATGGACTCCACAGATACGCAGTATTTT. Protein product: CASRMDSTDTQYF.

In this sample, this clone turned up once. This sequence joins TRBV6-5 and TRBJ2-2; 8 nucleotides match TRBD1. V shed 6 bases, J shed 7 bases, and the junction held 7 bases outside the gene matches. Germline lookup yields CDR1 MNHEY and CDR2 SVGAGI. The CDR3 is made up of 14 amino acids. The CDR3 is CASSRTGSGGELFF. DNA of the CDR3: TGTGCCAGCAGCCGGACAGGGAGTGGCGGGGAGCTGTTTTTT.

The chain links TRBV9 to TRBJ2-1, with D possibly being TRBD2 (6 bases). CDR1 and CDR2 from the germline V gene are SGDLS and YYNGEE. The CDR3 spans 15 residues. V gave up 2 bases and J gave up 7 bases, with 16 bases separating them. CDR3: CASSVGTRPGNEQFF. DNA for the CDR3: TGTGCCAGCAGCGTGGGGACTCGCCCCGGAAATGAGCAGTTCTTC.

The V and J genes are TRBV7-9 and TRBJ1-2; D is unresolved. Trimming cost V 1 base and J 8 bases, with 11 bases left between them. This CDR3 is 13 amino acids long. Germline loops: CDR1 SEHNR, CDR2 FQNEAQ (reference sequence). This chain's CDR3 is CASSLGAPWGYTF. The CDR3 DNA reads TGTGCCAGCAGCTTAGGGGCCCCCTGGGGCTACACCTTC.

As DNA, the CDR3 is TGTGCCAGTAGTTTCCCGGGGGCTAACTATGGCTACACCTTC. Protein sequence: CASSFPGANYGYTF. V and J are TRBV19 and TRBJ1-2; tentatively, D is TRBD1 (5 bases). The CDR3 sequence is 14 residues long. Germline-derived CDR1 and CDR2 are LNHDA and SQIVND (reference sequence). V was clipped by 5 bases and J by 0 bases, with 10 bases between them.

CDR3 sequence (DNA): TGTGCCGGAAAAACAGGGGGCGCGGGTCAGCCCCAGCATTTT. It is translated as CAGKTGGAGQPQHF. The V gene is TRBV6-6, the J gene TRBJ1-5; 9 bases match TRBD1. CDR3 size: 14 residues. V was clipped by 11 bases and J by 6 bases; unmatched bases: 11. Germline V gene sequence: CDR1 MNHNY, CDR2 SVGAGI (reference sequence).

CDR3 coding DNA: TGTGCCATCACCCACGACAGGGGAGAGACCCAGTACTTC. Protein: CAITHDRGETQYF. The J gene is TRBJ2-5, the V gene TRBV10-3; 8 bases are a match to TRBD1. The CDR3 length is 13 residues. V gave up 7 bases and J gave up 4 bases; unmatched junction bases: 5. CDR1 and CDR2 (germline): ENHRY, SYGVKD.

This clone has more than one count but fewer than ten. The rearrangement links TRBV7-2 to TRBJ1-5, with D perhaps matching TRBD1 (5 bases). The CDR3 has 15 amino acids. Germline V gene sequence: CDR1 SGHTA, CDR2 FQGNSA. Trimming took 5 bases from V and 3 from J, leaving 14 bases between them. CDR3 sequence reads: CASSLQGQFNQPQHF. The DNA of the CDR3 is TGTGCCAGCAGCCTTCAGGGTCAATTCAATCAGCCCCAGCATTTT.

The J gene is TRBJ2-5, the V gene TRBV14; D unclear. The CDR3 consists of 12 residues. Per germline, CDR1 SGHDN and CDR2 FVKESK. V was shortened by 4 bases and J by 1 base, with 4 bases between the two germline ends. The CDR3: CASSPSQETQYF. The CDR3 DNA reads TGTGCCAGCAGCCCCAGCCAAGAGACCCAGTACTTC.

This chain connects TRBV2 to TRBJ1-1; a possible D gene is TRBD1 (5 bases). The CDR3 length is 13 residues. From germline, CDR1 is SNHLY and CDR2 FYNNEI. V gave up 4 bases and J gave up 2 bases, with 8 bases separating them. The DNA for the CDR3 is TGTGCCAGCAGTGTGGACATTAACACTGAAGCTTTCTTT. Amino acid sequence: CASSVDINTEAFF.

This clone was seen a single time. This sequence joins TRBV2 and TRBJ2-1; 8 positions agree with TRBD2. The germline gives CDR1 SNHLY, CDR2 FYNNEI. This CDR3 region has 15 residues. The ends lost 8 bases at V and 2 bases at J; junction bases unmatched: 8. The CDR3 DNA follows: TGTGCCAGCGATGTTGGGACTAGTACCTACAATGAGCAGTTCTTC. Encoded protein: CASDVGTSTYNEQFF.

The V call is TRBV30, the J call TRBJ1-3, with 10 positions matching TRBD1. CDR1 and CDR2 (germline): GTSNPN, SVGIG (reference sequence). The ends lost 4 bases at V and 8 bases at J; junction bases unmatched: 5. The CDR3 has 13 residues. CDR3 in DNA: TGTGCCTGGACGGGACAGGGGAGATACACCATATATTTT. It encodes CAWTGQGRYTIYF.

The chain couples TRBV6-5 to TRBJ2-2; D uncertain. The CDR3 consists of 16 residues. The germline V and J ends were trimmed by 2 bases and 1 base, with 11 bases remaining between them. Per germline, CDR1 MNHEY and CDR2 SVGAGI. CDR3 protein: CASSYGPGRNTGELFF. The CDR3 DNA reads TGTGCCAGCAGTTACGGCCCTGGCAGGAACACCGGGGAGCTGTTTTTT.

The V and J genes are TRBV5-1 and TRBJ1-2, with TRBD1 identical over 11 bases. The length of the CDR3 is 17 residues. Germline V CDR1 and CDR2: SGHRS, YFSETQ. J gave up 0 bases and V 4 bases, and 8 bases lay outside the gene matches. The DNA for the CDR3 is TGCGCCAGCAGCATAAGGACAGGGGGCCCTACTAACTATGGCTACACCTTC. It is translated as CASSIRTGGPTNYGYTF.